This TCR beta chain is from a study of blood T cell repertoires in COVID-19. Study context: Samples taken during acute and convalescent COVID-19 were collected in the United States, Italy and Spain. From T cells, B-cell-depleted T cells, or PBMCs came the material, which was cDNA or gDNA.

Trimming removed 8 bases from V and 7 bases from J; junction bases left unmatched: 6. This CDR3 has 13 residues. Germline V gene sequence: CDR1 LNHNV, CDR2 YYDKDF (reference sequence). In the original analysis: Estimated nucleated cell counts came from reference gene primer amplification. Libraries were prepared by immunoSEQ multiplex PCR; TCRdb keeps only in-frame clonotypes and omits some of them. The DNA gave D and trimming, while V, J and clone size come from that table. Here the sample spans 20,000 to 25,000 clones, more than 70% being singletons. Sequenced input: peripheral blood. The clonotype was recovered from a man aged 40-49 years with acute or convalescent COVID-19. The rearrangement joins TRBV15 to TRBJ2-1; 9 bases match TRBD1. The DNA for the CDR3 is TGTGCCACCTTAGGGACAGGGTGGAATGAGCAGTTCTTC. Residues: CATLGTGWNEQFF.